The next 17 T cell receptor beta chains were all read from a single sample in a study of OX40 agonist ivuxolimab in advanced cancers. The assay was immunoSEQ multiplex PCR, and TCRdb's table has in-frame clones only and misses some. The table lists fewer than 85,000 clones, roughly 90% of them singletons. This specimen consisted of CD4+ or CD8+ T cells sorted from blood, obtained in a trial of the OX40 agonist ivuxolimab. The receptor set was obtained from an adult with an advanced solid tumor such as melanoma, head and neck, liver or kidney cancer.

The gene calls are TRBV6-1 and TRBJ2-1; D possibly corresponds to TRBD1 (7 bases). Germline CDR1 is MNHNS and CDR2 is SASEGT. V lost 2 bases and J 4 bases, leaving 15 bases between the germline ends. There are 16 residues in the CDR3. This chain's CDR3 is CASSEFGGGPYNEQFF. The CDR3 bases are TGTGCCAGCAGTGAATTCGGAGGGGGCCCATACAATGAGCAGTTCTTC.

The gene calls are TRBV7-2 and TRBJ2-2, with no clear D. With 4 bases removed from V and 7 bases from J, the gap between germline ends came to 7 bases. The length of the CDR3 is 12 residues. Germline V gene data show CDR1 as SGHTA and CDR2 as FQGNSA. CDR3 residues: CASSYDIGELFF. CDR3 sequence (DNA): TGTGCCAGCAGCTATGATATCGGGGAGCTGTTTTTT. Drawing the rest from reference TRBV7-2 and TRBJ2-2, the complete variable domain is GAGVSQSPSNKVTEKGKDVELRCDPISGHTALYWYRQSLGQGLEFLIYFQGNSAPDKSGLPSDRFSAERTGGSVSTLTIQRTQQEDSAVYLCASSYDIGELFFGEGSRLTVL.

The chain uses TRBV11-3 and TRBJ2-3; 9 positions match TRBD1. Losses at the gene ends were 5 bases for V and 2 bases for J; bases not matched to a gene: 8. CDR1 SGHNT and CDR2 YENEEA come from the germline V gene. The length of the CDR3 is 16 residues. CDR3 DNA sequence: TGTGCCAGCAGCACAAGGACAGGGGCCGACACAGATACGCAGTATTTT. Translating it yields CASSTRTGADTDTQYF.

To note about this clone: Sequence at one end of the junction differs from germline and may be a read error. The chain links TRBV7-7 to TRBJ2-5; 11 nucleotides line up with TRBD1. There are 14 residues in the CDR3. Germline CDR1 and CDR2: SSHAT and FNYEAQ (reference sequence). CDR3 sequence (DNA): TGTGCTAGCAAAGGACAGGGGGCTGTTGAGACCCAGTACTTC. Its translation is CASKGQGAVETQYF.

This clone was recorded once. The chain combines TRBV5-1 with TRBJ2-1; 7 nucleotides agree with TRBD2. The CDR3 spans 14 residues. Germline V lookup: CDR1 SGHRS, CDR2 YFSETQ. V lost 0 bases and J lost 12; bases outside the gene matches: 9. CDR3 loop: CASSLGAVGEGQFF. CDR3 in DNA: TGCGCCAGCAGCTTGGGCGCCGTAGGGGAGGGGCAGTTCTTC.

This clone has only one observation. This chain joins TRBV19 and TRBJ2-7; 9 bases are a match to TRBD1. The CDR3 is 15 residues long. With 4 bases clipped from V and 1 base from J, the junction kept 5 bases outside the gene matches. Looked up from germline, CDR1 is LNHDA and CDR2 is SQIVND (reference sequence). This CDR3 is CASSTGQGPSYEQYF. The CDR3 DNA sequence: TGTGCCAGTAGTACCGGACAGGGGCCTTCCTACGAGCAGTACTTC. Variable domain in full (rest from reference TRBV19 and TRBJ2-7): DGGITQSPKYLFRKEGQNVTLSCEQNLNHDAMYWYRQDPGQGLRLIYYSQIVNDFQKGDIAEGYSVSREKKESFPLTVTSAQKNPTAFYLCASSTGQGPSYEQYFGPGTRLTVT.

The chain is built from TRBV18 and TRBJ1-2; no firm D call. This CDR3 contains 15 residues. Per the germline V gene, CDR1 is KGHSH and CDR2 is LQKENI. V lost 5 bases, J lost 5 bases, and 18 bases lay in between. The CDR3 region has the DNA TGTGCCAGCTCAGCGGGCGGGATGGGCGTGTATGGCTACACCTTC. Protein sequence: CASSAGGMGVYGYTF.

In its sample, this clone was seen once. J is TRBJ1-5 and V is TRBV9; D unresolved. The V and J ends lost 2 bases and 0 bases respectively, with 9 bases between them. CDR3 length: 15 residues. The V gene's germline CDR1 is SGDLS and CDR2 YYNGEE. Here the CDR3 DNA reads TGTGCCAGCAGCGTGACGGCCTATAGCAATCAGCCCCAGCATTTT. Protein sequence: CASSVTAYSNQPQHF.

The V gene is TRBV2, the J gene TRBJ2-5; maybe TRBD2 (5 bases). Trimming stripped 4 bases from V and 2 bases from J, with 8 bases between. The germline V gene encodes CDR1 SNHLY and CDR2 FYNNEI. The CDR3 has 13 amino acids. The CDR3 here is CASSVGGQETQYF. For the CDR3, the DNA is TGTGCCAGCAGTGTGGGCGGGCAAGAGACCCAGTACTTC. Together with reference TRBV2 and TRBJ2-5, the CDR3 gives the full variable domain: EPEVTQTPSHQVTQMGQEVILRCVPISNHLYFYWYRQILGQKVEFLVSFYNNEISEKSEIFDDQFSVERPDGSNFTLKIRSTKLEDSAMYFCASSVGGQETQYFGPGTRLLVL.

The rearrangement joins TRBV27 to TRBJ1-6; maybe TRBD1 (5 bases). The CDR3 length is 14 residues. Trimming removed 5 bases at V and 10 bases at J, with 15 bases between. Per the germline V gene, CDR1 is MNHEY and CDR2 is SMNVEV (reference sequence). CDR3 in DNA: TGTGCCAGCAGTCCCCGACAGACCGAATCACCCCTCCACTTT. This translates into CASSPRQTESPLHF.

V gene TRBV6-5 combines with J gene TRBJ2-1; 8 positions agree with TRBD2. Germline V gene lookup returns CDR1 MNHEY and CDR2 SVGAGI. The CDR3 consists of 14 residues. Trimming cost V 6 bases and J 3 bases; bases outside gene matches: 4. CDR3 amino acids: CASRSSGFYNEQFF. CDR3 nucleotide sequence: TGTGCCAGCAGGTCTAGCGGGTTCTACAATGAGCAGTTCTTC.

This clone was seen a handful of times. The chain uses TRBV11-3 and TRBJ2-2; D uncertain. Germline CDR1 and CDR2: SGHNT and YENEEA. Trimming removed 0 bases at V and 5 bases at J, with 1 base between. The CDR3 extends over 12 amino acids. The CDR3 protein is CASSLETGELFF. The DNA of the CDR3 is TGTGCCAGCAGCTTAGAGACCGGGGAGCTGTTTTTT.

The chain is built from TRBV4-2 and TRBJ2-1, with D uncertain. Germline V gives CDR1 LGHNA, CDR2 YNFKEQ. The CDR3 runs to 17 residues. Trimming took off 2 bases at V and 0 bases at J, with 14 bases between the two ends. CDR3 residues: CASSQNLPTASYNEQFF. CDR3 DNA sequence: TGTGCCAGCAGCCAAAACCTTCCTACCGCCTCCTACAATGAGCAGTTCTTC.

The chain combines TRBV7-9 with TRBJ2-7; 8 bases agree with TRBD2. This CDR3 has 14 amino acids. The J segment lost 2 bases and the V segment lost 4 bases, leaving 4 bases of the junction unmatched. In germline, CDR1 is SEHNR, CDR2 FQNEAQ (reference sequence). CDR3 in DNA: TGTGCCAGCAGCTCGGGGGGGAGGACCTACGAGCAGTACTTC. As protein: CASSSGGRTYEQYF. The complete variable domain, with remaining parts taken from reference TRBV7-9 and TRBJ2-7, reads DTGVSQNPRHKITKRGQNVTFRCDPISEHNRLYWYRQTLGQGPEFLTYFQNEAQLEKSRLLSDRFSAERPKGSFSTLEIQRTEQGDSAMYLCASSSGGRTYEQYFGPGTRLTVT.

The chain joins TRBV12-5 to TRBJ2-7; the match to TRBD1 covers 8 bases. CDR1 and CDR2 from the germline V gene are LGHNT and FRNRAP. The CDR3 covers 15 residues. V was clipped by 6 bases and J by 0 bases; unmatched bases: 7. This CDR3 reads CASGPGQGPSYEQYF. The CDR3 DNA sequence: TGTGCTAGTGGGCCCGGACAGGGTCCCTCCTACGAGCAGTACTTC.

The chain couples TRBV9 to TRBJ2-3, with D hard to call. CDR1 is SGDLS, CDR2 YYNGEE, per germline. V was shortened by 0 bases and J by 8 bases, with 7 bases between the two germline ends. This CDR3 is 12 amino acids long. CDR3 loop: CASSVEAGTQYF. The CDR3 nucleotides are TGTGCCAGCAGCGTAGAGGCAGGTACGCAGTATTTT.

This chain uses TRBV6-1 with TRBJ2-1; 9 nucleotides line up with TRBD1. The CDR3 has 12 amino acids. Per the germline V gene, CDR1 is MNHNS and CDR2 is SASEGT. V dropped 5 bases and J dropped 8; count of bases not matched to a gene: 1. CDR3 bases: TGTGCCAGCAGTAGGGACAGGGATGAGCAGTTCTTC. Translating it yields CASSRDRDEQFF.